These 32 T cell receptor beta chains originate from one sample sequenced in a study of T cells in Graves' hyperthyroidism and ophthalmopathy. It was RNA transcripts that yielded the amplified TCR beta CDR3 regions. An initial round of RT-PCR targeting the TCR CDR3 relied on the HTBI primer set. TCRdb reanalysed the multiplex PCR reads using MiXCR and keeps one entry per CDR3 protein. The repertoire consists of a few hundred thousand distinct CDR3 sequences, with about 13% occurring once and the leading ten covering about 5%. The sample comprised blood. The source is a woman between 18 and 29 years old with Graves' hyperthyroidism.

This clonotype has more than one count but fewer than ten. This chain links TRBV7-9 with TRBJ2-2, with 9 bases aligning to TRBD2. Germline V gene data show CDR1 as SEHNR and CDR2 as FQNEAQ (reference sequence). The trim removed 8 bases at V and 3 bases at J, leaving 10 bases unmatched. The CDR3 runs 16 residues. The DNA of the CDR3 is TGTGCCAGCCCCCTTAGCGGGAGCGGGGACACCGGGGAGCTGTTTTTT. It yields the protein CASPLSGSGDTGELFF.

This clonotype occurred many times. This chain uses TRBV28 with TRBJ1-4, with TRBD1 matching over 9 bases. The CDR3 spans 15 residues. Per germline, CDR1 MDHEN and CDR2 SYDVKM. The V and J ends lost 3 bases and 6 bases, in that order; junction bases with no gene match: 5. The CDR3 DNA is TGTGCCAGCAGTTTGCCGGGACAGGGAGATGAAAAACTGTTTTTT. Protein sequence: CASSLPGQGDEKLFF.

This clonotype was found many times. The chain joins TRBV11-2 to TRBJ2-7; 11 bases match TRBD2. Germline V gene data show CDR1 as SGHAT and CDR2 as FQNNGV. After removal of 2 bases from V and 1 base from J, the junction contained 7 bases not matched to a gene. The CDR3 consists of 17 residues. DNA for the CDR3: TGTGCCAGCAGCTTATCCTCTCTAGCGGGAGGTTCCTACGAGCAGTACTTC. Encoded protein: CASSLSSLAGGSYEQYF. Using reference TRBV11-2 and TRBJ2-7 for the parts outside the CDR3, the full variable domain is EAGVAQSPRYKIIEKRQSVAFWCNPISGHATLYWYQQILGQGPKLLIQFQNNGVVDDSQLPKDRFSAERLKGVDSTLKIQPAKLEDSAVYLCASSLSSLAGGSYEQYFGPGTRLTVT.

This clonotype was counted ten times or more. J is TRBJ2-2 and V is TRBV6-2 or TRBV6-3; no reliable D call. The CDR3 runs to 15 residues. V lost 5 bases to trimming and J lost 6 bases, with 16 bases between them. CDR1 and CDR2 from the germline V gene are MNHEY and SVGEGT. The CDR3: CASSPPIGSPGELFF. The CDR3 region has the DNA TGTGCCAGCAGTCCCCCGATTGGTAGTCCCGGGGAGCTGTTTTTT.

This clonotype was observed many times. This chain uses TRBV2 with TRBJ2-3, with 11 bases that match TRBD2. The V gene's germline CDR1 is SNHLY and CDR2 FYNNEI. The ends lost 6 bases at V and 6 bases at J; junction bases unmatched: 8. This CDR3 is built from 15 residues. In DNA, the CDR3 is TGTGCCAGCAGAGTTAGCGGGAGGGTCCCCGATACGCAGTATTTT. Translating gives CASRVSGRVPDTQYF.

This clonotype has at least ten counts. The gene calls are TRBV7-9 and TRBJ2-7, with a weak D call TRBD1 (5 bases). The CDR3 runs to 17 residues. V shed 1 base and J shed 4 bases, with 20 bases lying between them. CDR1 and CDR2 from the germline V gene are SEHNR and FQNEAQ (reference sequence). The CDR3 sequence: CASSLDYRTPSPYEQYF. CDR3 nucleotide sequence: TGTGCCAGCAGCTTAGACTATCGGACACCTTCCCCTTACGAGCAGTACTTC.

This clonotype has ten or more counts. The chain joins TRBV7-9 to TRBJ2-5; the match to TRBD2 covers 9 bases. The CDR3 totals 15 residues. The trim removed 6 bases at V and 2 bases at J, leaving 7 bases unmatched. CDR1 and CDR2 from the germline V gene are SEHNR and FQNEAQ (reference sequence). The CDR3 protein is CASRPTSGPQETQYF. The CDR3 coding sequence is TGTGCCAGCAGGCCTACTAGCGGGCCTCAAGAGACCCAGTACTTC.

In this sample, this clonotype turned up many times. CDR3 sequence: CASSLGLQGGETQYF. In nucleotides, the CDR3 is TGTGCCAGCAGCTTAGGCCTACAGGGTGGGGAGACCCAGTACTTC. The chain recombines TRBV13 with TRBJ2-5; a weak D match, TRBD1 (6 bases). The CDR3 runs 15 residues. Germline V gives CDR1 PRHDT, CDR2 FYEKMQ (reference sequence). V was trimmed by 0 bases and J by 5 bases, leaving 13 bases between them. Looking up the rest from reference TRBV13 and TRBJ2-5 gives the full variable domain: AAGVIQSPRHLIKEKRETATLKCYPIPRHDTVYWYQQGPGQDPQFLISFYEKMQSDKGSIPDRFSAQQFSDYHSELNMSSLELGDSALYFCASSLGLQGGETQYFGPGTRLLVL.

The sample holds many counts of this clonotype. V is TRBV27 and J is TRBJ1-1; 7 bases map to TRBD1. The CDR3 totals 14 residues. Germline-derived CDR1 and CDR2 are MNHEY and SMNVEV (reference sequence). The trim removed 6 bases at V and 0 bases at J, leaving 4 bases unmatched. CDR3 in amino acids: CASRLTGVNTEAFF. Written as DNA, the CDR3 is TGTGCCAGCAGGCTTACAGGGGTGAACACTGAAGCTTTCTTT.

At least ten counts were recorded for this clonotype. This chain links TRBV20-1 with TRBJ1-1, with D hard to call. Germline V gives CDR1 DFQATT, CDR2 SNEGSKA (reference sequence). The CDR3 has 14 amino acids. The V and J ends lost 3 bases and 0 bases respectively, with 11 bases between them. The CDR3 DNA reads TGCAGTGCTAGGGGAGTCGTGATGAACACTGAAGCTTTCTTT. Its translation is CSARGVVMNTEAFF.

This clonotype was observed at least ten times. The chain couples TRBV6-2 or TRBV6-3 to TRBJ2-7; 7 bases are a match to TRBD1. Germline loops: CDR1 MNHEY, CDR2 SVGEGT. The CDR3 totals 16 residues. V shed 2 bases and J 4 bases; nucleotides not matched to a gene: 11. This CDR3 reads CASSYPRQGGRYEQYF. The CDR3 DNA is TGTGCCAGCAGTTACCCAAGACAGGGTGGAAGGTACGAGCAGTACTTC.

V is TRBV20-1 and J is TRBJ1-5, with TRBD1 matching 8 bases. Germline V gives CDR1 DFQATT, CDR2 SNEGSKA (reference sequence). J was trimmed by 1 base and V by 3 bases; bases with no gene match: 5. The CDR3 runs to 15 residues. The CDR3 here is CSASRGQGSNQPQHF. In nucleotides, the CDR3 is TGCAGTGCTAGCCGCGGACAGGGAAGCAATCAGCCCCAGCATTTT.

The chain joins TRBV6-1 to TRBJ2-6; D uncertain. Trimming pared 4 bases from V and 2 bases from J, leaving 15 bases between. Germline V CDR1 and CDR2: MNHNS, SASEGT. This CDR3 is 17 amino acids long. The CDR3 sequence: CASSVVVKMAGANVLTF. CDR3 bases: TGTGCCAGCAGTGTGGTCGTCAAAATGGCTGGGGCCAACGTCCTGACTTTC.

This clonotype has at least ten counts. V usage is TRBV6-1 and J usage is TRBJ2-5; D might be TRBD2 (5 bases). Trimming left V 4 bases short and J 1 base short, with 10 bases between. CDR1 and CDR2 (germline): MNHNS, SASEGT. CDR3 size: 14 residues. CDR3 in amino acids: CASSGTRAQETQYF. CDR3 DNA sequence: TGTGCCAGCAGTGGAACTAGGGCCCAAGAGACCCAGTACTTC.

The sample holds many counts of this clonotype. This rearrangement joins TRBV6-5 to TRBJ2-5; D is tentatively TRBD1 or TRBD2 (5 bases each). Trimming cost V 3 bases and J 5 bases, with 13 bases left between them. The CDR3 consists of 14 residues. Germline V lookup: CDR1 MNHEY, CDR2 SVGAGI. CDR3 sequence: CASSYPGRGETQYF. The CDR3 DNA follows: TGTGCCAGCAGTTATCCGGGGCGCGGGGAGACCCAGTACTTC.

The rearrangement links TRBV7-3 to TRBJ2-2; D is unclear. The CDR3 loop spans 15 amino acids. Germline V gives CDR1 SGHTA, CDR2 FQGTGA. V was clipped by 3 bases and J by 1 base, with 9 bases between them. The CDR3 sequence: CASSLMNLNTGELFF. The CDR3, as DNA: TGTGCCAGCAGCTTGATGAACTTGAACACCGGGGAGCTGTTTTTT.

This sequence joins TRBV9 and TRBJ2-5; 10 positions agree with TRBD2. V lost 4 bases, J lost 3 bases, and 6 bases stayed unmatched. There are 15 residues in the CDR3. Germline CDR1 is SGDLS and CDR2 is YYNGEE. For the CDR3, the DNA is TGTGCCAGCAGCTCTCTAGCGGGAGTGGAAGAGACCCAGTACTTC. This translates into CASSSLAGVEETQYF. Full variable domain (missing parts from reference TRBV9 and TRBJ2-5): DSGVTQTPKHLITATGQRVTLRCSPRSGDLSVYWYQQSLDQGLQFLIQYYNGEERAKGNILERFSAQQFPDLHSELNLSSLELGDSALYFCASSSLAGVEETQYFGPGTRLLVL.

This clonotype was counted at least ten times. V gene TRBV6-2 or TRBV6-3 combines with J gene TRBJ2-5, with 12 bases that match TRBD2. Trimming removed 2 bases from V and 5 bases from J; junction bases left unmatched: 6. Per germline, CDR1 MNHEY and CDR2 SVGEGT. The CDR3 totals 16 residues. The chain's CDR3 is CASSYGTSGRAETQYF. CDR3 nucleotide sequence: TGTGCCAGCAGTTACGGGACTAGCGGGCGTGCGGAGACCCAGTACTTC.

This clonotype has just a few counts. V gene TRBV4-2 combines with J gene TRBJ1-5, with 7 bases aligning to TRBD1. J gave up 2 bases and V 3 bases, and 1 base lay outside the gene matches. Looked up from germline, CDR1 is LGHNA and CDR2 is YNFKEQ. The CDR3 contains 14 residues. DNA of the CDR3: TGTGCCAGCAGCCATACAGGGGGCAATCAGCCCCAGCATTTT. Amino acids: CASSHTGGNQPQHF.

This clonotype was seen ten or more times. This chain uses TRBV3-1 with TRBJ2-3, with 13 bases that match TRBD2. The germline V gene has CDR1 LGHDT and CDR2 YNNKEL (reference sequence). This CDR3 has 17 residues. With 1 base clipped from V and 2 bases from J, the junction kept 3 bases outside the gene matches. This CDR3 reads CASSQGGLAGVTDTQYF. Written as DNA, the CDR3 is TGTGCCAGCAGCCAAGGAGGACTAGCGGGAGTCACAGATACGCAGTATTTT.

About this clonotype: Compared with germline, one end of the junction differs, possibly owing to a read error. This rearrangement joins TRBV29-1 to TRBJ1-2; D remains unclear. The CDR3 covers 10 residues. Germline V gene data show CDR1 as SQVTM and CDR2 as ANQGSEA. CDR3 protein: CSVEYYGYAF. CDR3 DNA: TGCAGCGTTGAATACTATGGCTACGCCTTC.

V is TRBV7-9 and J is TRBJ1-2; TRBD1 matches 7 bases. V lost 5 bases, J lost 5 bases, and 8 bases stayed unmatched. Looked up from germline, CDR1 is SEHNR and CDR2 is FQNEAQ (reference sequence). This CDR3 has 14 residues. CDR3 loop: CASSHRDSGYGYTF. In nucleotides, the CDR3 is TGTGCCAGCAGCCATCGGGACAGTGGATATGGCTACACCTTC.

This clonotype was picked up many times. The CDR3 here is CSARSMDNSYEQYF. The CDR3 DNA sequence: TGCAGTGCTAGATCAATGGACAACTCCTACGAGCAGTACTTC. The V and J genes are TRBV20-1 and TRBJ2-7; perhaps TRBD1 as D (5 bases). V was cut by 2 bases and J by 0 bases, with 11 bases left in between. The CDR3 is 14 amino acids. CDR1 is DFQATT, CDR2 SNEGSKA, per germline (reference sequence).

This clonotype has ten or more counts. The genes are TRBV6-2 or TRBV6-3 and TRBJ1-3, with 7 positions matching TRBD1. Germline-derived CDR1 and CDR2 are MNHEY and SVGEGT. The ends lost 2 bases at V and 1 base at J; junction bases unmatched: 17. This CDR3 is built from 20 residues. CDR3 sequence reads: CASSYPPSFLQGPSGNTIYF. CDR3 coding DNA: TGTGCCAGCAGTTACCCGCCAAGTTTCCTACAGGGGCCTTCTGGAAACACCATATATTTT.

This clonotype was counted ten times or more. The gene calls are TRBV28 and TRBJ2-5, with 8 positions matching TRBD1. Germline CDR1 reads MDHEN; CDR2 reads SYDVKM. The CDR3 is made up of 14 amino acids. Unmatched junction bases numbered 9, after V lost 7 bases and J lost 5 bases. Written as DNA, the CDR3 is TGTGCCAGCACCCCTGGGACAGGTCGCGAGACCCAGTACTTC. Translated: CASTPGTGRETQYF.

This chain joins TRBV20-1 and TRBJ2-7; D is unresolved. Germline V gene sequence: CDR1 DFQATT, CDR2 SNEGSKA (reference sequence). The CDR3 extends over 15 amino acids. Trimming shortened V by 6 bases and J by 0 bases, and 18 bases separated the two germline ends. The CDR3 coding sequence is TGCAGTGCGGGCCTCCGGGCCACTGCCTCCTACGAGCAGTACTTC. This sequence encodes CSAGLRATASYEQYF.

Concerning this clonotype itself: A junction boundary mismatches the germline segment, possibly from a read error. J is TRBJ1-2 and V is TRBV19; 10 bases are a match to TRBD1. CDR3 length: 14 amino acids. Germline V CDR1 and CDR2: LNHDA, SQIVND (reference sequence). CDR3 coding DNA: TGTGCCGCTCACGGGACAGGGGTTCCCTATGGCCACACCTTC. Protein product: CAAHGTGVPYGHTF.

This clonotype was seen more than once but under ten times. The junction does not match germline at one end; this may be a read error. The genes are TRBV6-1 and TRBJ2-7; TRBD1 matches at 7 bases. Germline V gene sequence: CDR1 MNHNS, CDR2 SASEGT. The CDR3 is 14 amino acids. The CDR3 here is CVSSLRTGGHEQYF. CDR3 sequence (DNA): TGTGTCAGCAGCCTACGGACAGGTGGCCACGAGCAGTACTTC.

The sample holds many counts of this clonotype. This chain's CDR3 is CASSLGLGYTEAFF. DNA of the CDR3: TGTGCCAGCAGCCTTGGGCTGGGATACACTGAAGCTTTCTTT. The chain has TRBV3-1 and TRBJ1-1; the D is unclear. Germline V lookup: CDR1 LGHDT, CDR2 YNNKEL (reference sequence). Trimming removed 4 bases from V and 3 bases from J, with 12 bases in between. CDR3 size: 14 residues.

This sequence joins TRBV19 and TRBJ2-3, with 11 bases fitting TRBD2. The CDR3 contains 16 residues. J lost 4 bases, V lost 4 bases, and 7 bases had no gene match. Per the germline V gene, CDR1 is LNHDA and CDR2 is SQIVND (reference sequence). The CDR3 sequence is CASSRIAGGLADTQYF. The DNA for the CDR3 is TGTGCCAGTAGTAGAATAGCGGGAGGGTTGGCAGATACGCAGTATTTT.

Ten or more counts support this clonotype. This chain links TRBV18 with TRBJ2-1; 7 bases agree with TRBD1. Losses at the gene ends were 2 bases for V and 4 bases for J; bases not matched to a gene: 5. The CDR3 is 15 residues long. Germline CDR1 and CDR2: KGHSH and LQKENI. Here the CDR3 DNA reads TGTGCCAGCTCACCAGTCTCGGACAGGTACAATGAGCAGTTCTTC. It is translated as CASSPVSDRYNEQFF.

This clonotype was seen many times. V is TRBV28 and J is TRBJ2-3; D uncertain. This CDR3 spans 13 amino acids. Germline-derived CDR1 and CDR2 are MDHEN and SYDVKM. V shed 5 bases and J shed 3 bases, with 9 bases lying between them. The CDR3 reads CASSIWGTDTQYF. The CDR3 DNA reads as TGTGCCAGCAGTATTTGGGGTACAGATACGCAGTATTTT.